In this sample, the clone carrying this T cell receptor beta chain turned up a few times. The target antigen is unknown. TCRdb re-called the 5' RACE reads through MiXCR, storing one row per CDR3 protein. The table shows 700,000 or so distinct CDR3 sequences, with around 20% occurring only once. This sample is part of a study of CD8 T cells in ankylosing spondylitis. Study-wide findings and caveats: A TCR beta motif of 7 or 8 highly homologous variants appeared characteristic of ankylosing spondylitis blood.

The sequenced material came from blood, either unsorted or a sorted T cell fraction (not recorded which). This TCR was sampled from a male donor with ankylosing spondylitis.

The CDR3 coding sequence is TGCGCCAGCAGCCAGCGGGAGGGGACGACCGGGGAGCTGTTTTTT. Its translation is CASSQREGTTGELFF. This chain connects TRBV4-3 to TRBJ2-2, with TRBD2 matching 9 bases. V was pared by 3 bases and J by 5 bases, with 4 bases of the junction left unmatched. Looked up from germline, CDR1 is LGHNA and CDR2 is YSLEER. The CDR3 runs to 15 residues.